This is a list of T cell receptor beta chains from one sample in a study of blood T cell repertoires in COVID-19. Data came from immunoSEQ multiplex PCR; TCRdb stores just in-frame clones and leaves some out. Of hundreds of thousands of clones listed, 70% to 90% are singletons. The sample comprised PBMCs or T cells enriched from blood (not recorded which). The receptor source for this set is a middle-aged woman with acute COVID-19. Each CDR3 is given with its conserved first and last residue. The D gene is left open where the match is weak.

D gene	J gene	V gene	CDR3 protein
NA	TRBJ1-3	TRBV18	CASSDSSGNTIYF
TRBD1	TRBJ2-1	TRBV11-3	CASSSGTGSPYNEQFF
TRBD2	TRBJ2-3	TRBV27	CASSFGPVLAGATDTQYF
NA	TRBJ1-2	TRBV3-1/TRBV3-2	CASSYRAFGYTF
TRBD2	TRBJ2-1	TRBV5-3	CARSFLSGRAWEQFF
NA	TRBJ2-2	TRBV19	CASSSPGATGELFF
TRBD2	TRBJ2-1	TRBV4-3	CASSQAAGERESYNEQFF
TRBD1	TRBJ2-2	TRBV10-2	CASTRTGSAGELFF
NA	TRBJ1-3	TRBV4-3	CASSQEISRPGNTIYF
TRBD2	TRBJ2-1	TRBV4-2	CASSQDLSGSFNEQFF
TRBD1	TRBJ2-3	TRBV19	CASSRGRRGLGGTHGYTQYF
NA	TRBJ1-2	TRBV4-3	CASSLGRGNYGYTF
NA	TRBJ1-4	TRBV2	CASRSTSEGKLFF
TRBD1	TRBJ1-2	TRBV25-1	CASSGLSGTGGDGYTF
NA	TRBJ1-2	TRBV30	CAWSVGGGGYTF
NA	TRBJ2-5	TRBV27	CASSLLFARGARQETQYF
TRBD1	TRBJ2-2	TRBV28	CASASTGGEAGELFF
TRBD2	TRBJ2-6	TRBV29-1	CSVETGGSGANVLTF
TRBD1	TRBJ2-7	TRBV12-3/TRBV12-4	CASSLGTDRQYF
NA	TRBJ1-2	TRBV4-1	CASSQGEGTYGYTF
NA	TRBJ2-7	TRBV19	CASSISAGANYEQYF
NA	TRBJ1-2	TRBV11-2	CASSREYVYGYTF
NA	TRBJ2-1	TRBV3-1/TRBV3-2	CASSQAGEDNINEQFF
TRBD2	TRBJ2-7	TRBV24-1	CATSGPGTRGTSGGYEQYF
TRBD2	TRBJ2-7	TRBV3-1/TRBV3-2	CASSQSRSWLAGGVSEQYF
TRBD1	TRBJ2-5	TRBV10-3	CASRDSHLQETQYF
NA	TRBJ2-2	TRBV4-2	CASSPVHTGELFF
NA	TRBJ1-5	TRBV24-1	CATSDPKSGWGSNQPQHF
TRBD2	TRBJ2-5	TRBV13	CASSDHGTSKETQYF
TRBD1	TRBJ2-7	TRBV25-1	CASHAGTGGASEQYF
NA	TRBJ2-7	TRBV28	CASRSRVANSYEQYF